What follows are 22 T cell receptor beta chains derived from one specimen sequenced in a study of T cell changes during pregnancy in multiple sclerosis. Profiled with immunoSEQ multiplex PCR; TCRdb holds only in-frame clones, not every one. The sample consists of roughly 38,000 clones, around 92% of them appearing once. The sequenced sample was CD4+ T cells from peripheral blood mononuclear cells, obtained in the second trimester of pregnancy. The receptors were sampled from a female donor in good health, enrolled as a control in a pregnancy study.

In this sample, this clone turned up once. This specimen includes other DNA sequences encoding the same CDR3. The chain combines TRBV19 with TRBJ1-1; D might be TRBD1 (5 bases). The germline V and J ends were trimmed by 1 base and 0 bases, with 9 bases remaining between them. The length of the CDR3 is 15 residues. Per germline, CDR1 LNHDA and CDR2 SQIVND (reference sequence). CDR3 sequence (DNA): TGTGCCAGTAGTATAGGGGGGGGGATGAACACTGAAGCTTTCTTT. Translating gives CASSIGGGMNTEAFF. Combining the CDR3 with reference TRBV19 and TRBJ1-1 gives the whole variable domain DGGITQSPKYLFRKEGQNVTLSCEQNLNHDAMYWYRQDPGQGLRLIYYSQIVNDFQKGDIAEGYSVSREKKESFPLTVTSAQKNPTAFYLCASSIGGGMNTEAFFGQGTRLTVV.

The CDR3 coding sequence is TGTGCCAGCAGCCGGGACAGGGGTGTAAATACGCAGTATTTT. This codes for CASSRDRGVNTQYF. The chain couples TRBV11-2 to TRBJ2-3; 10 bases map to TRBD1. V was pared by 5 bases and J by 7 bases, with 6 bases of the junction left unmatched. CDR3 length: 14 amino acids. Germline CDR1 and CDR2: SGHAT and FQNNGV.

The chain employs TRBV6-1 and TRBJ1-5; 7 nucleotides line up with TRBD1. Germline lookup yields CDR1 MNHNS and CDR2 SASEGT. J was trimmed by 3 bases and V by 1 base; bases with no gene match: 9. The CDR3 is 17 amino acids. CDR3 coding DNA: TGTGCCAGCAGTGAAGTTACAGGGGTCGGCGACAATCAGCCCCAGCATTTT. It specifies CASSEVTGVGDNQPQHF.

The chain carries TRBV6-5 and TRBJ2-5; a possible D gene is TRBD2 (6 bases). There are 16 residues in the CDR3. V dropped 2 bases and J dropped 5 bases, with 18 bases sitting between them. From germline, CDR1 is MNHEY and CDR2 SVGAGI. The CDR3 reads CASSYRGTPGHETQYF. CDR3 DNA: TGTGCCAGCAGTTACCGGGGGACCCCCGGGCACGAGACCCAGTACTTC.

The V call is TRBV30, the J call TRBJ1-2; 8 positions match TRBD1. Germline values: CDR1 GTSNPN, CDR2 SVGIG (reference sequence). V dropped 2 bases and J dropped 3; count of bases not matched to a gene: 8. The CDR3 extends over 15 amino acids. The CDR3 reads CAWSIEQGDHYGYTF. In DNA form, the CDR3 reads TGTGCCTGGAGTATCGAACAGGGGGATCACTATGGCTACACCTTC.

The J gene is TRBJ1-1, the V gene TRBV7-3; D ambiguous. The CDR3 is made up of 13 amino acids. Germline loops: CDR1 SGHTA, CDR2 FQGTGA. V lost 5 bases, J lost 3 bases, and 10 bases lay in between. CDR3 sequence (DNA): TGTGCCAGCAGCGATGGGCAAGACACTGAAGCTTTCTTT. Encoded protein: CASSDGQDTEAFF.

V is TRBV4-1 and J is TRBJ2-6, with TRBD1 identical over 10 bases. V lost 3 bases and J lost 2; bases outside the gene matches: 10. The CDR3 has 19 residues. CDR1 is MGHRA and CDR2 is YSYEKL in the germline V gene. Written as DNA, the CDR3 is TGCGCCAGCAGCCAGTTCCCGGGACAGGGGACCACTGGGGCCAACGTCCTGACTTTC. Amino acids: CASSQFPGQGTTGANVLTF.

The chain recombines TRBV9 with TRBJ2-1; 7 bases align to TRBD1. J was trimmed by 3 bases and V by 4 bases; bases with no gene match: 4. Germline CDR1 is SGDLS and CDR2 is YYNGEE. The CDR3 runs 14 residues. CDR3 nucleotides: TGTGCCAGCAGCACCCGGGACAGCTACAATGAGCAGTTCTTC. Protein: CASSTRDSYNEQFF. Based on the CDR3 plus reference TRBV9 and TRBJ2-1, the full variable domain is DSGVTQTPKHLITATGQRVTLRCSPRSGDLSVYWYQQSLDQGLQFLIQYYNGEERAKGNILERFSAQQFPDLHSELNLSSLELGDSALYFCASSTRDSYNEQFFGPGTRLTVL.

J is TRBJ2-1 and V is TRBV4-1; TRBD2 matches at 12 bases. CDR1 is MGHRA and CDR2 is YSYEKL in the germline V gene. The junction had 22 bases not matched to a gene; V was cut back by 1 base and J by 12 bases. This CDR3 spans 20 amino acids. CDR3 coding DNA: TGCGCCAGCAGCCAAGTTGGGCTAGCGGGAGGGCCATCGGTCTTGGGGGTGCAGTTCTTC. It codes for CASSQVGLAGGPSVLGVQFF.

V gene TRBV9 combines with J gene TRBJ2-7; D not resolved. Germline assignment: CDR1 SGDLS and CDR2 YYNGEE. The CDR3 contains 14 residues. Trimming took 4 bases from V and 4 from J, leaving 15 bases between them. CDR3 amino acids: CASSRRGASYEQYF. CDR3 coding DNA: TGTGCCAGCAGCCGGAGAGGCGCGTCGTACGAGCAGTACTTC.

The chain links TRBV19 to TRBJ2-1; 8 nucleotides line up with TRBD2. This CDR3 spans 18 amino acids. Germline CDR1 is LNHDA and CDR2 is SQIVND (reference sequence). V was clipped by 5 bases and J by 1 base; unmatched bases: 13. CDR3 residues: CASSPSLAGPRSYNEQFF. The CDR3 DNA is TGTGCCAGTAGTCCCTCCCTAGCGGGCCCTCGTTCCTACAATGAGCAGTTCTTC. Full variable domain (rest looked up from reference TRBV19 and TRBJ2-1): DGGITQSPKYLFRKEGQNVTLSCEQNLNHDAMYWYRQDPGQGLRLIYYSQIVNDFQKGDIAEGYSVSREKKESFPLTVTSAQKNPTAFYLCASSPSLAGPRSYNEQFFGPGTRLTVL.

The V gene is TRBV15, the J gene TRBJ2-7, with D maybe TRBD1 (6 bases). Looked up from germline, CDR1 is LNHNV and CDR2 is YYDKDF (reference sequence). V was pared by 0 bases and J by 5 bases, with 8 bases between. The CDR3 length is 13 residues. The DNA of the CDR3 is TGTGCCACCAGCAGAGACCCAGGGGACGAGCAGTACTTC. It specifies CATSRDPGDEQYF.

This clone was counted a few times. The chain has TRBV7-2 and TRBJ1-4; a possible D gene is TRBD1 (6 bases). The germline V and J ends were trimmed by 5 bases and 5 bases, with 18 bases remaining between them. Germline CDR1 SGHTA, CDR2 FQGNSA. The CDR3 is made up of 16 amino acids. The CDR3 DNA reads as TGTGCCAGCAGCCCGAGGGGGGACGGGGGGAATGAAAAACTGTTTTTT. It yields the protein CASSPRGDGGNEKLFF.

The genes are TRBV11-2 and TRBJ2-7; D is possibly TRBD2 (5 bases). The V end lost 5 bases, the J end lost 2 bases, and 19 bases lay between the germline ends. The CDR3 consists of 16 residues. Germline CDR1 is SGHAT and CDR2 is FQNNGV. DNA for the CDR3: TGTGCCAGCAGCCCCACGGGGTTCCGCGGCCCCTACGAGCAGTACTTC. Its protein is CASSPTGFRGPYEQYF.

In this sample, this clone turned up a few times. The V call is TRBV21-1, the J call TRBJ1-5; the listed D gene, TRBD1, was not tested against the DNA. TRBV21-1 is a known pseudogene. The CDR3 has 20 amino acids. CDR3 DNA sequence: TGTGCCAGCAGCAAAATTACGGACAGGGGTTCGTGGCGTAGCAATCAGCCCCAGCATTTT. Encoded protein: CASSKITDRGSWRSNQPQHF.

The gene calls are TRBV2 and TRBJ2-7; tentatively, D is TRBD2 (5 bases). This CDR3 contains 14 residues. V lost 11 bases, J lost 6 bases, and 23 bases lay in between. CDR1 and CDR2 from the germline V gene are SNHLY and FYNNEI. CDR3 nucleotides: TGTGCCGGCGCCGAGGGTAAAGGACCCTTCGAGCAGTACTTC. Protein product: CAGAEGKGPFEQYF.

The chain combines TRBV5-8 with TRBJ2-1; TRBD2 matches at 10 bases. CDR1 SGHTS and CDR2 YDEGEE come from the germline V gene. The CDR3 is made up of 18 amino acids. Trimming removed 4 bases from V and 0 bases from J; junction bases left unmatched: 10. The CDR3 here is CASSPHPSGGSSYNEQFF. The CDR3 region has the DNA TGTGCCAGCAGCCCGCACCCTAGCGGGGGTAGCTCCTACAATGAGCAGTTCTTC.

The rearrangement links TRBV2 to TRBJ2-7; 7 nucleotides line up with TRBD2. The germline CDR1 and CDR2 sequences are SNHLY and FYNNEI. This CDR3 is 14 amino acids long. The V segment lost 3 bases and the J segment 2 bases; nucleotides outside the gene matches: 4. DNA of the CDR3: TGTGCCAGCAGTGATGGGCGGGGGACCTACGAGCAGTACTTC. This sequence encodes CASSDGRGTYEQYF. Combining the CDR3 with reference TRBV2 and TRBJ2-7 gives the whole variable domain EPEVTQTPSHQVTQMGQEVILRCVPISNHLYFYWYRQILGQKVEFLVSFYNNEISEKSEIFDDQFSVERPDGSNFTLKIRSTKLEDSAMYFCASSDGRGTYEQYFGPGTRLTVT.

The chain has TRBV9 and TRBJ2-7; 7 bases are shared with TRBD2. From germline, CDR1 is SGDLS and CDR2 YYNGEE. Germline trimming cut 0 bases from V and 3 bases from J; bases unmatched to any gene: 15. This CDR3 comprises 18 residues. The CDR3 reads CASSVGASGMGDNYEQYF. In nucleotides, the CDR3 is TGTGCCAGCAGCGTAGGAGCCAGCGGGATGGGGGATAACTACGAGCAGTACTTC.

The rearrangement joins TRBV5-1 to TRBJ2-7; D may be TRBD1 (6 bases). This CDR3 spans 13 amino acids. The V and J ends lost 4 bases and 3 bases respectively, with 11 bases between them. The germline V gene has CDR1 SGHRS and CDR2 YFSETQ. The CDR3 loop reads CASSLGQNYEQYF. Written as DNA, the CDR3 is TGCGCCAGCAGCCTAGGACAGAACTACGAGCAGTACTTC. The whole variable domain, remainder taken from reference TRBV5-1 and TRBJ2-7, is KAGVTQTPRYLIKTRGQQVTLSCSPISGHRSVSWYQQTPGQGLQFLFEYFSETQRNKGNFPGRFSGRQFSNSRSEMNVSTLELGDSALYLCASSLGQNYEQYFGPGTRLTVT.

This clone has only a few counts. The CDR3 protein is CAWSVQARNTEAFF. Written as DNA, the CDR3 is TGTGCCTGGAGTGTACAGGCCCGGAACACTGAAGCTTTCTTT. The chain employs TRBV30 and TRBJ1-1, with a tentative D call TRBD1 (5 bases). CDR1 is GTSNPN and CDR2 is SVGIG in the germline V gene (reference sequence). The CDR3 consists of 14 residues. V was clipped by 0 bases and J by 1 base, with 9 bases between them.

The rearrangement links TRBV5-1 to TRBJ1-5; TRBD1 aligns across 7 bases. Germline-derived CDR1 and CDR2 are SGHRS and YFSETQ. Trimming cost V 4 bases and J 3 bases; bases outside gene matches: 4. The CDR3 spans 14 residues. The CDR3 DNA sequence: TGCGCCAGCAGCCTAGGGACAGTCAATCAGCCCCAGCATTTT. Protein: CASSLGTVNQPQHF. Full variable domain (rest looked up from reference TRBV5-1 and TRBJ1-5): KAGVTQTPRYLIKTRGQQVTLSCSPISGHRSVSWYQQTPGQGLQFLFEYFSETQRNKGNFPGRFSGRQFSNSRSEMNVSTLELGDSALYLCASSLGTVNQPQHFGDGTRLSIL.